Shown below are 17 T cell receptor beta chains from a single sample sequenced in a study of cytomegalovirus exposure and HLA in healthy donors. Primers: 60 Vbeta forward and 13 Jbeta reverse. Generated by immunoSEQ multiplex PCR, the TCRdb table keeps only in-frame clones and is missing some. Among roughly 200,000 clones, over 9.5% were seen once, and the ten largest hold approximately 8.3%. Source material: PBMCs. These receptors all stem from a man aged 50-59 years in good health and CMV-seropositive.

This clone has just a few counts. This chain uses TRBV5-4 with TRBJ1-1, with a possible D match to TRBD1 (5 bases). This CDR3 spans 14 amino acids. Germline-derived CDR1 and CDR2 are SGHNT and YYREEE (reference sequence). With 1 base removed from V and 6 bases from J, the gap between germline ends came to 13 bases. The CDR3, as DNA: TGTGCCAGCAGCTTGAGGGAAGGGGCCGCTGAAGCTTTCTTT. It specifies CASSLREGAAEAFF.

This clone has only a few counts. V and J are TRBV2 and TRBJ2-3, with 7 bases identical to TRBD1. The CDR3 runs to 14 residues. The trim removed 7 bases at V and 0 bases at J, leaving 4 bases unmatched. CDR1 and CDR2 from the germline V gene are SNHLY and FYNNEI. The CDR3 region has the DNA TGTGCCAGCATACCGGGACAGAGCACAGATACGCAGTATTTT. Protein product: CASIPGQSTDTQYF.

Only a few counts were recorded for this clone. This CDR3 is CASSQQTTQSYEQYV. In DNA form, the CDR3 reads TGTGCCAGCAGTCAACAGACAACCCAATCCTACGAGCAGTACGTC. The J gene is TRBJ2-7, the V gene TRBV2; D not certain. Trimming cost V 5 bases and J 1 base, with 15 bases left between them. The CDR3 length is 15 residues. The germline V gene encodes CDR1 SNHLY and CDR2 FYNNEI.

A single count supports this clone. The V gene is TRBV5-4, the J gene TRBJ2-3; TRBD1 agrees at 8 bases. Trimming removed 0 bases from V and 6 bases from J; junction bases left unmatched: 6. The CDR3 is made up of 15 amino acids. CDR1 is SGHNT and CDR2 is YYREEE in the germline V gene (reference sequence). CDR3 bases: TGTGCCAGCAGCTTGGTAGGACAGGGTTGGGATACGCAGTATTTT. It translates to CASSLVGQGWDTQYF.

Only a few counts were recorded for this clone. The chain couples TRBV18 to TRBJ1-2; D remains unclear. This CDR3 is built from 15 residues. V was clipped by 3 bases and J by 2 bases, with 13 bases between them. Per the germline V gene, CDR1 is KGHSH and CDR2 is LQKENI. The CDR3 protein is CASSPEQTSNYGYTF. Written as DNA, the CDR3 is TGTGCCAGCTCACCGGAACAGACATCCAACTATGGCTACACCTTC.

The sample holds a few counts of this clone. The chain has TRBV18 and TRBJ1-1; 11 bases are a match to TRBD1. J lost 4 bases, V lost 6 bases, and 4 bases had no gene match. This CDR3 is built from 14 residues. Germline V gene lookup returns CDR1 KGHSH and CDR2 LQKENI. The CDR3 here is CASSPDRGPTEAFF. The DNA for the CDR3 is TGTGCCAGCTCGCCGGACAGGGGGCCCACTGAAGCTTTCTTT.

The DNA of the CDR3 is TGCGCCAGCTCCCGGCCGGGACAGGGCGCTGGAAACACCATATATTTT. Its protein is CASSRPGQGAGNTIYF. The J gene is TRBJ1-3, the V gene TRBV5-1; 9 nucleotides agree with TRBD1. Trimming took 7 bases from V and 2 from J; bases not matched to a gene: 10. In germline, CDR1 is SGHRS, CDR2 YFSETQ. This CDR3 comprises 16 residues.

This clone was found a few times. The V and J genes are TRBV21-1 and TRBJ1-5; the D call in the table, TRBD1, was not verified against the DNA. TRBV21-1 is a listed pseudogene. The CDR3 spans 14 residues. The CDR3: CARGPWNKFQPQHF. The CDR3 nucleotides are TGTGCCAGGGGGCCCTGGAACAAATTTCAGCCCCAGCATTTT.

The genes are TRBV14 and TRBJ1-1; no reliable D call. The germline gives CDR1 SGHDN, CDR2 FVKESK. The CDR3 loop spans 15 amino acids. With 0 bases removed from V and 5 bases from J, the gap between germline ends came to 13 bases. Written as DNA, the CDR3 is TGTGCCAGCAGCCAAGATGCGAACCGCGGGACTGAAGCTTTCTTT. Translating it yields CASSQDANRGTEAFF.

The chain recombines TRBV5-4 with TRBJ2-1; 8 bases map to TRBD1. Germline values: CDR1 SGHNT, CDR2 YYREEE (reference sequence). J gave up 5 bases and V 4 bases, and 8 bases lay outside the gene matches. The CDR3 runs 15 residues. The CDR3 DNA is TGTGCCAGCAGCCGCGGGACAGGCGCCCACAATGAGCAGTTCTTC. Translation gives CASSRGTGAHNEQFF.

This clone appeared a few times. The V gene is TRBV28, the J gene TRBJ1-2, with 7 bases aligning to TRBD1. This CDR3 has 13 residues. V was clipped by 5 bases and J by 4 bases; unmatched bases: 4. Germline loops: CDR1 MDHEN, CDR2 SYDVKM. CDR3 amino acids: CASSRRDSYGYTF. The CDR3 DNA follows: TGTGCCAGCAGTCGCCGGGACAGCTATGGCTACACCTTC.

This chain joins TRBV7-9 and TRBJ1-2; TRBD1 is a possible D gene (6 bases). CDR3 size: 14 residues. The V end was cut by 0 bases, the J end by 1 base, with 6 bases between. Per the germline V gene, CDR1 is SEHNR and CDR2 is FQNEAQ (reference sequence). Here the CDR3 reads CASSLADSNYGYTF. The DNA of the CDR3 is TGTGCCAGCAGCTTAGCGGACAGTAACTATGGCTACACCTTC.

CDR3: CSVEEGLEQYV. The CDR3 nucleotides read TGCAGCGTTGAGGAGGGTCTCGAGCAGTACGTC. The J gene is TRBJ2-7, the V gene TRBV29-1, with D perhaps matching TRBD2 (6 bases). V dropped 3 bases and J dropped 6 bases, with 9 bases sitting between them. This CDR3 contains 11 residues. CDR1 and CDR2 (germline): SQVTM, ANQGSEA.

This clone was detected only a few times. The V call is TRBV4-2, the J call TRBJ2-5; D may be TRBD2 (7 bases). Looked up from germline, CDR1 is LGHNA and CDR2 is YNFKEQ. The germline V and J ends were trimmed by 5 bases and 4 bases, with 14 bases remaining between them. There are 14 residues in the CDR3. The chain's CDR3 is CASSDDGGLETQYF. The CDR3 DNA follows: TGTGCCAGCAGCGATGACGGGGGGCTAGAGACCCAGTACTTC.

This clone was counted a few times. The V and J genes are TRBV7-2 and TRBJ2-3; D is possibly TRBD2 (6 bases). Trimming took 4 bases from V and 9 from J, leaving 20 bases between them. Germline V gene sequence: CDR1 SGHTA, CDR2 FQGNSA. The length of the CDR3 is 15 residues. The CDR3 sequence is CASSSTGGAVGTQYF. The CDR3 DNA reads TGTGCCAGCAGCTCAACCGGAGGGGCCGTTGGGACGCAGTATTTT.

The rearrangement uses TRBV7-2 and TRBJ1-3, with 7 bases that match TRBD1. CDR3 length equals 14 residues. With 5 bases clipped from V and 9 bases from J, the junction kept 10 bases outside the gene matches. In germline, CDR1 is SGHTA, CDR2 FQGNSA. CDR3 loop: CASSGVNRGSTIYF. CDR3 nucleotides: TGTGCCAGCAGCGGAGTGAACAGGGGCAGCACCATATATTTT.

For the CDR3, the DNA is TGCGCCAGCAGCAAGAGTCTTAGCACAGATACGCAGTATTTT. Its protein is CASSKSLSTDTQYF. J is TRBJ2-3 and V is TRBV4-1, with D unresolved. The ends were cut back, 5 bases at V and 0 bases at J, with 9 bases in the middle. This CDR3 comprises 14 residues. Germline assignment: CDR1 MGHRA and CDR2 YSYEKL.